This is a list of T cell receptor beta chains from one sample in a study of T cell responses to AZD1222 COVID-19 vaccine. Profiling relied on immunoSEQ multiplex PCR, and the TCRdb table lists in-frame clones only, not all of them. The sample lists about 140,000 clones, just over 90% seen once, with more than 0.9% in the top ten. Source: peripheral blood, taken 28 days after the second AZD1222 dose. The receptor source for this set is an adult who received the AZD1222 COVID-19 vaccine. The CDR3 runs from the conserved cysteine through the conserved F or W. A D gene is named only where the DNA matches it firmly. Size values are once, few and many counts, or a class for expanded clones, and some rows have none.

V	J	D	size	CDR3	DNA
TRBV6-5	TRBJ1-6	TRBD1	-	CASSRPGQNSPLHF	TGTGCCAGCAGCAGACCGGGACAGAATTCACCCCTCCACTTT
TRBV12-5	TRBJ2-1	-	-	CASGSPKGPASRSSYNEQFF	TGTGCTAGTGGTTCCCCAAAGGGCCCAGCCTCAAGGAGCTCCTACAATGAGCAGTTCTTC
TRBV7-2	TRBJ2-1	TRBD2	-	CASSPPGLAGGEQFF	TGTGCCAGCAGCCCTCCGGGACTAGCGGGGGGGGAGCAGTTCTTC
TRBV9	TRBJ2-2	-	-	CASSPWTEITGELFF	TGTGCCAGCAGCCCGTGGACAGAAATCACCGGGGAGCTGTTTTTT
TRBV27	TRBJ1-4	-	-	CASSFGGTNEKLFF	TGTGCCAGCAGTTTTGGGGGGACTAATGAAAAACTGTTTTTT
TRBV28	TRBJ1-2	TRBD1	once	CASTFDRDYGYTF	TGTGCCAGCACCTTCGACAGGGACTATGGCTACACCTTC
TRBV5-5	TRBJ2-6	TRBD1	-	CASSFDRGLPGANVLTF	TGTGCCAGCAGCTTTGACAGGGGGCTCCCTGGGGCCAACGTCCTGACTTTC
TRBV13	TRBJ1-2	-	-	CASSPSGGYYGYTF	TGTGCCAGCAGCCCCTCGGGCGGTTACTATGGCTACACCTTC
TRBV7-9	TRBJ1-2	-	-	CASSLGGRRSPIYGYTF	TGTGCCAGCAGCTTAGGAGGCCGCAGGAGCCCGATCTATGGCTACACCTTC
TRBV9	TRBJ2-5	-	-	CASSVIEGRLETQYF	TGTGCCAGCAGCGTAATCGAGGGGCGATTGGAGACCCAGTACTTC
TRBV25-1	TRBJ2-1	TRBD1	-	CATQQGANEQFF	TGTGCCACCCAACAGGGGGCCAATGAGCAGTTCTTC
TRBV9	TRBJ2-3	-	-	CASSPPSATQYF	TGTGCCAGCAGCCCACCTTCTGCTACGCAGTATTTT
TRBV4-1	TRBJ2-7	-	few	CASSHPRGDIKDEQYF	TGCGCCAGCAGCCACCCAAGGGGGGACATAAAGGACGAGCAGTACTTC
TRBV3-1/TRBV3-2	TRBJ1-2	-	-	CASSLEGSGYTF	TGTGCCAGCAGCCTGGAGGGGTCGGGCTACACCTTC
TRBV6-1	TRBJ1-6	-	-	CASSDRRSYNSPLHF	TGTGCCAGCAGTGACAGGCGCTCCTATAATTCACCCCTCCACTTT
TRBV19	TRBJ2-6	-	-	CASSIIFGGDSGANVLTF	TGTGCCAGTAGTATAATTTTCGGCGGAGACTCTGGGGCCAACGTCCTGACTTTC
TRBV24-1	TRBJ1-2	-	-	CATSDFGVGYTF	TGTGCCACCAGTGATTTTGGAGTTGGCTACACCTTC
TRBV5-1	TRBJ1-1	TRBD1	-	CASSTGTVNTEAFF	TGCGCCAGCAGCACTGGGACAGTGAACACTGAAGCTTTCTTT
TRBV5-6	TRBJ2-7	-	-	CASSFGGGYEQYF	TGTGCCAGCAGCTTCGGGGGTGGCTACGAGCAGTACTTC
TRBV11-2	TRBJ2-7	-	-	CASSLSNRRVNEQYF	TGTGCCAGCAGCTTGTCTAACAGGAGGGTGAACGAGCAGTACTTC
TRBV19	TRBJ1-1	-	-	CASTTGHLNTEAFF	TGTGCCAGTACCACGGGACATCTGAACACTGAAGCTTTCTTT
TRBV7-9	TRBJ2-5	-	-	CASSLALETQYF	TGTGCCAGCAGCTTAGCCTTAGAGACCCAGTACTTC
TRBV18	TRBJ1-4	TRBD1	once	CASSPTLGQKNEKLFF	TGTGCCAGCTCCCCGACTTTGGGACAGAAGAATGAAAAACTGTTTTTT
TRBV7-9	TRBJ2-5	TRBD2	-	CASSGSSGIVMSQYF	TGTGCCAGCAGCGGATCTAGCGGGATAGTCATGTCCCAGTACTTC
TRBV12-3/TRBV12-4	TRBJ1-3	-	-	CASSPLPGNTIYF	TGTGCCAGCAGTCCTCTCCCCGGAAACACCATATATTTT
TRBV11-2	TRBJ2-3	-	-	CASRLGTQLLAPDTQYF	TGTGCCAGCAGACTAGGGACTCAGCTACTAGCCCCAGATACGCAGTATTTT
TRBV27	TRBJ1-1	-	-	CASSSQGNTEAFF	TGTGCCAGCAGTTCACAGGGAAACACTGAAGCTTTCTTT
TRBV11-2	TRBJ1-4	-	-	CASSLDLRGFATNEKLFF	TGTGCCAGCAGCTTAGATCTAAGGGGCTTTGCAACTAATGAAAAACTGTTTTTT
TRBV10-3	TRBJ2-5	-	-	CAISTRIEETQYF	TGTGCCATCAGTACCCGGATAGAAGAGACCCAGTACTTC
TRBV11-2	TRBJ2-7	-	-	CASSLDWAGGYEQYF	TGTGCCAGCAGCTTAGACTGGGCGGGCGGGTACGAGCAGTACTTC